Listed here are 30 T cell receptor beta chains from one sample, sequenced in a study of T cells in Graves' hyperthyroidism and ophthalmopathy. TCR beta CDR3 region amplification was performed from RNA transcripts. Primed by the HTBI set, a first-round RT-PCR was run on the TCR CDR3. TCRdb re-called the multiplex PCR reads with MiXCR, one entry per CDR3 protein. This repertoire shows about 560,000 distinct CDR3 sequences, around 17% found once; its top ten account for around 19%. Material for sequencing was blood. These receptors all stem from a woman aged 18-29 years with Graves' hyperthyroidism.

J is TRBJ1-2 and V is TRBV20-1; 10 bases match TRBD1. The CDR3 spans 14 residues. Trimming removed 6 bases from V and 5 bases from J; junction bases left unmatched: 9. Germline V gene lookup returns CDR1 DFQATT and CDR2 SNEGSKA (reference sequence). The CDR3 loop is CSAEYEGQGYGYTF. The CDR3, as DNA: TGCAGTGCCGAGTATGAGGGACAGGGGTATGGCTACACCTTC.

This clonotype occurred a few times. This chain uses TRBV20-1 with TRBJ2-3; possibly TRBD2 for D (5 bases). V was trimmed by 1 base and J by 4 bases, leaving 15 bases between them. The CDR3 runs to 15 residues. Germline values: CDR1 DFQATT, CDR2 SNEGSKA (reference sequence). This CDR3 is CSARGGSAEADTQYF. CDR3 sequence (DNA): TGCAGTGCTAGAGGAGGGTCCGCTGAGGCAGATACGCAGTATTTT.

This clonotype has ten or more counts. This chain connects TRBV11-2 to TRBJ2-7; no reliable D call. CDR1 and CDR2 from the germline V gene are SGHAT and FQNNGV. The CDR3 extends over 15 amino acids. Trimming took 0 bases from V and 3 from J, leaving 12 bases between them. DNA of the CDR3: TGTGCCAGCAGCTTAGATCTCGGGCAGGTCTACGAGCAGTACTTC. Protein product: CASSLDLGQVYEQYF. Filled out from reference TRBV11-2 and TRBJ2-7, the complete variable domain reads EAGVAQSPRYKIIEKRQSVAFWCNPISGHATLYWYQQILGQGPKLLIQFQNNGVVDDSQLPKDRFSAERLKGVDSTLKIQPAKLEDSAVYLCASSLDLGQVYEQYFGPGTRLTVT.

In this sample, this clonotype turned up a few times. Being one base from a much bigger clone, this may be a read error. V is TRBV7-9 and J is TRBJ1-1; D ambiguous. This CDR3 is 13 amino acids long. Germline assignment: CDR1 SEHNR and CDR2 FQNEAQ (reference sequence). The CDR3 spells CASSSRHSTETFF. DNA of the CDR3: TGTGCCAGCAGCTCAAGGCACAGCACTGAAACTTTCTTT. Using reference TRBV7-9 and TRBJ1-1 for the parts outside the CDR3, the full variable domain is DTGVSQNPRHKITKRGQNVTFRCDPISEHNRLYWYRQTLGQGPEFLTYFQNEAQLEKSRLLSDRFSAERPKGSFSTLEIQRTEQGDSAMYLCASSSRHSTETFFGQGTRLTVV.

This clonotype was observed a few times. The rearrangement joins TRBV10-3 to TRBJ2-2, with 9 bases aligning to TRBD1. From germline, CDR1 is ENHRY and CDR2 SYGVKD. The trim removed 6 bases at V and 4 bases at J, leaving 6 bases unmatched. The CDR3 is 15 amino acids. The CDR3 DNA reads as TGTGCCATCAGGACGGGACAGGGTGCCACCGGGGAGCTGTTTTTT. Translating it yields CAIRTGQGATGELFF.

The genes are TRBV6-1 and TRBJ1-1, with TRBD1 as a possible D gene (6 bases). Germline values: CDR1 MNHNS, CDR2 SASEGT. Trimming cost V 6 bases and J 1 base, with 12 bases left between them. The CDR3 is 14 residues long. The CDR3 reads CASRRDISNTEAFF. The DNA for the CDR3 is TGTGCCAGCAGACGGGACATCTCGAACACTGAAGCTTTCTTT.

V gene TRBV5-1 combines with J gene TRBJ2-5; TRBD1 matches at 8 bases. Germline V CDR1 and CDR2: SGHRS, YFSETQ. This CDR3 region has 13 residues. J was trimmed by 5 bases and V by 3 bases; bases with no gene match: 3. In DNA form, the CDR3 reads TGCGCCAGCAGCTGGACAGGGAAGGAGACCCAGTACTTC. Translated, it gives CASSWTGKETQYF.

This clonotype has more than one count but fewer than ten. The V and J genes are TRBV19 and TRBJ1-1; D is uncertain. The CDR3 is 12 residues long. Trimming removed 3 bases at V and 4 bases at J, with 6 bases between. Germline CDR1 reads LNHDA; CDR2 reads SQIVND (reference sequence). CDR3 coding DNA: TGTGCCAGTAGTATGGTTCCCACTGAAGCTTTCTTT. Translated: CASSMVPTEAFF.

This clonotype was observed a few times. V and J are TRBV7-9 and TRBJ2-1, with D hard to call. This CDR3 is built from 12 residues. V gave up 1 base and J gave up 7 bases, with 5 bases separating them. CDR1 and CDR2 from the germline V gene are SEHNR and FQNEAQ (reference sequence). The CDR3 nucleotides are TGTGCCAGCAGCTTAGAACAGAATGAGCAGTTCTTC. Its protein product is CASSLEQNEQFF.

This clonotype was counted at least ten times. CDR3 nucleotides: TGTGCCAGCAGCTTAGGAAGAGGTATCTACGAGCAGTACTTC. It yields the protein CASSLGRGIYEQYF. The V call is TRBV11-2, the J call TRBJ2-7; D gene unclear. The CDR3 totals 14 residues. Germline CDR1 SGHAT, CDR2 FQNNGV. With 1 base removed from V and 3 bases from J, the gap between germline ends came to 10 bases.

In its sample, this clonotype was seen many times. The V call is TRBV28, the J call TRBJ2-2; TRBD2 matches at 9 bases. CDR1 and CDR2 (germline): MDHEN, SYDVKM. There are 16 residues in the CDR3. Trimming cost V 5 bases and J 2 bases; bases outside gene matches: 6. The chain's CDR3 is CASSVTSGSNTGELFF. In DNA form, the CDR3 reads TGTGCCAGCAGTGTTACTAGCGGGTCAAACACCGGGGAGCTGTTTTTT.

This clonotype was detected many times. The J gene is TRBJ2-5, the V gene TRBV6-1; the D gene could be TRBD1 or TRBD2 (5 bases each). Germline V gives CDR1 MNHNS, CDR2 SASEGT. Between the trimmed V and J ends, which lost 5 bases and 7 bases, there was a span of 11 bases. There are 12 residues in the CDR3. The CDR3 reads CASSRDPWTQYF. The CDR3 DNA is TGTGCCAGCAGTCGGGACCCGTGGACCCAGTACTTC.

DNA for the CDR3: TGTGCCACCAGTGATTTATCCGGGAACGGGGCCAACGTCCTGACTTTC. Its translation is CATSDLSGNGANVLTF. This chain joins TRBV24-1 and TRBJ2-6; the D gene is possibly TRBD2 (5 bases). Trimming cost V 1 base and J 4 bases, with 10 bases left between them. CDR3 length equals 16 residues. Per germline, CDR1 KGHDR and CDR2 SFDVKD.

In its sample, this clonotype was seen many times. The CDR3 loop is CASSSGLSSYGYTF. Written as DNA, the CDR3 is TGTGCCAGCAGTTCTGGGTTGTCAAGCTATGGCTACACCTTC. This chain links TRBV28 with TRBJ1-2; D unclear. Germline lookup yields CDR1 MDHEN and CDR2 SYDVKM. Between the trimmed V and J ends, which lost 4 bases and 4 bases, there was a span of 13 bases. The CDR3 is made up of 14 amino acids.

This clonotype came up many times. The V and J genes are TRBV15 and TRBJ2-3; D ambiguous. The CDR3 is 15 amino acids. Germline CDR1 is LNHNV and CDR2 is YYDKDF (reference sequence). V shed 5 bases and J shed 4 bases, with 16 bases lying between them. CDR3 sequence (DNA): TGTGCCACCAGCGACTCCTTCGGTGGTTCAGATACGCAGTATTTT. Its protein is CATSDSFGGSDTQYF.

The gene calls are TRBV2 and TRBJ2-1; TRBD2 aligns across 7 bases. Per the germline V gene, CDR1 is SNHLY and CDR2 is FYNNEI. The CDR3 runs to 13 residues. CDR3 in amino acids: CASASGTYNEQFF. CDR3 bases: TGTGCAAGCGCCAGCGGGACCTACAATGAGCAGTTCTTC.

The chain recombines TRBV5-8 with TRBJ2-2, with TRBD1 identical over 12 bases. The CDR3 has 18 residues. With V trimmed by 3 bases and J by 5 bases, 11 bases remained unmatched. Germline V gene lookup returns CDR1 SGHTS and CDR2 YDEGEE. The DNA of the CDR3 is TGTGCCAGCAGCTATTTCATAGGGACAGGGGGCCGTACCGGGGAGCTGTTTTTT. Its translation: CASSYFIGTGGRTGELFF.

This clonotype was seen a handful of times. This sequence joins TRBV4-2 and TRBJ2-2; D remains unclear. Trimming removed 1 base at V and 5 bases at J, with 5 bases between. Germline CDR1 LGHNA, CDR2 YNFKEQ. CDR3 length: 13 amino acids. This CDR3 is CASSQGGTGELFF. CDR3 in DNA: TGTGCCAGCAGCCAAGGGGGAACCGGGGAGCTGTTTTTT.

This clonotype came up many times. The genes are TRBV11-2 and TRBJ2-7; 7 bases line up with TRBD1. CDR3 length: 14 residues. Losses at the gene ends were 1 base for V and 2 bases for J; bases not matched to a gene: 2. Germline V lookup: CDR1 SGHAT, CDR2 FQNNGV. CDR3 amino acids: CASSLVDRAYEQYF. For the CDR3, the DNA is TGTGCCAGCAGCTTAGTAGACAGGGCCTACGAGCAGTACTTC. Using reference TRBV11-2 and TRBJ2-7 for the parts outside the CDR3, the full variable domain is EAGVAQSPRYKIIEKRQSVAFWCNPISGHATLYWYQQILGQGPKLLIQFQNNGVVDDSQLPKDRFSAERLKGVDSTLKIQPAKLEDSAVYLCASSLVDRAYEQYFGPGTRLTVT.

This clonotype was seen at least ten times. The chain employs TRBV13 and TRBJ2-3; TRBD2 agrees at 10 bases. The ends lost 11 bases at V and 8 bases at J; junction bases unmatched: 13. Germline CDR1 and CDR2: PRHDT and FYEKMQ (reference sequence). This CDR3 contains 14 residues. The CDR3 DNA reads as TGTGCCGGCTCAGCGGGGGGGTCCGTGGGTACGCAGTATTTT. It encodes CAGSAGGSVGTQYF.

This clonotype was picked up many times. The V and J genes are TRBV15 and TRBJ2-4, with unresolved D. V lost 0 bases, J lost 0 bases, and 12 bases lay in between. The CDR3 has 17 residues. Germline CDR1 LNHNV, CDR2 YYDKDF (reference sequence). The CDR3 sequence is CATSRDWSRSAKNIQYF. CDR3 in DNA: TGTGCCACCAGCAGAGATTGGTCTCGCTCAGCCAAAAACATTCAGTACTTC.

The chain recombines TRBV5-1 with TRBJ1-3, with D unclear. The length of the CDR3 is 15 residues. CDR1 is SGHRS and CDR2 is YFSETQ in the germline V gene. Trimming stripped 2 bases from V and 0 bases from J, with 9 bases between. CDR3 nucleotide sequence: TGCGCCAGCAGCTTAGGGTCTCGCTCTGGAAACACCATATATTTT. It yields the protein CASSLGSRSGNTIYF.

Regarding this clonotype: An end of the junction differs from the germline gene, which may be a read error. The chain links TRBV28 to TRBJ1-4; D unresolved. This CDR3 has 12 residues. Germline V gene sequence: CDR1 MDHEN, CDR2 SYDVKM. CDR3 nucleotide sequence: TGTGCCAGCAGTTTTGGAAATGAAAGACTGTTTTTT. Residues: CASSFGNERLFF.

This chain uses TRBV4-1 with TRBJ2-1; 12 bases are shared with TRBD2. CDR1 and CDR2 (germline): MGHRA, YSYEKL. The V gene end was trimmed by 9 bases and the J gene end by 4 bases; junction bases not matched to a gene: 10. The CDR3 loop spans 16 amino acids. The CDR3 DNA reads TGCGCCAGAGGGGGGCTAGCGGGAGGGTTGTACAATGAGCAGTTCTTC. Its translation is CARGGLAGGLYNEQFF.

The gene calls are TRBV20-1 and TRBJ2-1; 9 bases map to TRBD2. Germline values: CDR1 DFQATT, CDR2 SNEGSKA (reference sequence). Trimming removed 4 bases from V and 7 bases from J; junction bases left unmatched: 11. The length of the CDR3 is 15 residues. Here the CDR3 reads CSAKDSGRGSNEQFF. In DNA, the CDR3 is TGCAGTGCTAAAGATAGCGGGAGAGGAAGTAATGAGCAGTTCTTC.

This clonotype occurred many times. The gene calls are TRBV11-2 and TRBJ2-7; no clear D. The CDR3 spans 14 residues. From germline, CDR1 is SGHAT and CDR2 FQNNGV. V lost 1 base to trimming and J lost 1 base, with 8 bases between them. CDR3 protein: CASSLAPSSYEQYF. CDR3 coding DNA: TGTGCCAGCAGCTTAGCCCCCAGTTCCTACGAGCAGTACTTC.

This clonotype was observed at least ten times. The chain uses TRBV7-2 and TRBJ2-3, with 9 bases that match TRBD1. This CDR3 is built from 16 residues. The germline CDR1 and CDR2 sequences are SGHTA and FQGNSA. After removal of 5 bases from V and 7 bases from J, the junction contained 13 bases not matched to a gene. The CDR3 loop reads CASSTRRGQGLHTQYF. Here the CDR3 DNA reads TGTGCCAGCAGCACCCGGCGGGGACAGGGTCTGCATACGCAGTATTTT. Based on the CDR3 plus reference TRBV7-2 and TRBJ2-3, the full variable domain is GAGVSQSPSNKVTEKGKDVELRCDPISGHTALYWYRQSLGQGLEFLIYFQGNSAPDKSGLPSDRFSAERTGGSVSTLTIQRTQQEDSAVYLCASSTRRGQGLHTQYFGPGTRLTVL.

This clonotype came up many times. The CDR3 DNA sequence: TGTGCCAGCAGTTTAGGGCTAGCGACAGATACGCAGTATTTT. Its protein product is CASSLGLATDTQYF. The V gene is TRBV3-1, the J gene TRBJ2-3; weak D call: TRBD2 (6 bases). This CDR3 contains 14 residues. V shed 6 bases and J shed 3 bases, with 13 bases lying between them. CDR1 LGHDT and CDR2 YNNKEL come from the germline V gene (reference sequence).

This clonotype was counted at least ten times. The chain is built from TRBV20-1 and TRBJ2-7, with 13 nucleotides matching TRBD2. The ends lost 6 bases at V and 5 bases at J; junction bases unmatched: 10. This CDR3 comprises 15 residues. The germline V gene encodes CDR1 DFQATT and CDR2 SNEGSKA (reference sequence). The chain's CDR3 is CSATRLAGGFNEQYF. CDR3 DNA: TGCAGTGCCACCAGACTAGCGGGGGGATTCAACGAGCAGTACTTC.

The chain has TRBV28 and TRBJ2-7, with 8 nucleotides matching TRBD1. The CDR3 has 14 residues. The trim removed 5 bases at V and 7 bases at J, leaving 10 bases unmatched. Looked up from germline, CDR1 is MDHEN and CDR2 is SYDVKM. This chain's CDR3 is CASSPPDRASEQYF. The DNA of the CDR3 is TGTGCCAGCAGTCCACCGGACAGGGCGTCAGAGCAGTACTTC.